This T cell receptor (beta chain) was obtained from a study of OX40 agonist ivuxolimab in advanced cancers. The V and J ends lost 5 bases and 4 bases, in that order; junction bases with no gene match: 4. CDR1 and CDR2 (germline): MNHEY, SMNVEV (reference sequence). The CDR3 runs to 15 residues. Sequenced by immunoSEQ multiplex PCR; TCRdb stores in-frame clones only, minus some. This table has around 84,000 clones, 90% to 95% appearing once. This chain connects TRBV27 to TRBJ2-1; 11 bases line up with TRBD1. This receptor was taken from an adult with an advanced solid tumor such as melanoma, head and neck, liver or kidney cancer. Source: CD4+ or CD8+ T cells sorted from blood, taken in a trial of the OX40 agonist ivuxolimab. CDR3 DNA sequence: TGTGCCAGCAGTCATGGGACAGGGGGGTACAATGAGCAGTTCTTC. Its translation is CASSHGTGGYNEQFF.